This TCR beta chain stems from a study of CD8+ T cells in alopecia areata. Treatment in this sample: oral pan-JAK inhibitor, 5-10 mg twice daily. Isolated RNA was reverse transcribed into cDNA used as the sequencing template. Data came from immunoSEQ multiplex PCR; TCRdb stores just in-frame clones and leaves some out. The sample yields under 250,000 clones, 50% to 60% seen once. The receptor comes from a human donor with alopecia areata. The sequencing used CD4+ T cells sorted from blood, collected at week 4, from a patient treated with tofacitinib.

CDR3 in DNA: TGTGCCACCAGCAGAGATGAAGGAGAGACCCAGTACTTC. Translating gives CATSRDEGETQYF. This chain connects TRBV15 to TRBJ2-5, with D unresolved. This CDR3 contains 13 residues. CDR1 is LNHNV and CDR2 is YYDKDF in the germline V gene (reference sequence). The V gene lost 0 bases and the J gene lost 4 bases, with 6 bases spanning the gap.